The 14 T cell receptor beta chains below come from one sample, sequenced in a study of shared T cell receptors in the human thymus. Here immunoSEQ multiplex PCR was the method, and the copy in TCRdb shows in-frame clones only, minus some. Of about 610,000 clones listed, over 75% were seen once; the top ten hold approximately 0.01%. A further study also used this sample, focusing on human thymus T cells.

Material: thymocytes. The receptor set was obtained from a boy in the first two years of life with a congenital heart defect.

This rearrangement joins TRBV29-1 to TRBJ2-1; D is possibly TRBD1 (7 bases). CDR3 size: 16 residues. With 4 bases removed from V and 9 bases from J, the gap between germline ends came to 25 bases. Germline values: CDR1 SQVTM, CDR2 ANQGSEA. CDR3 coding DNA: TGCAGCGTTGGGGGGTGGAGGGGGCGCGAAAAGTTTGAGCAGTTCTTC. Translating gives CSVGGWRGREKFEQFF.

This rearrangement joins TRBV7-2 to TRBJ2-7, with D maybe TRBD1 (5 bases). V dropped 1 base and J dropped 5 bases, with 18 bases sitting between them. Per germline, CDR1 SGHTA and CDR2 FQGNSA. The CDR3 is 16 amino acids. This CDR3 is CASSLVYGRDYDEQYF. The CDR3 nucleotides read TGTGCCAGCAGCTTAGTGTACGGCAGGGATTACGACGAGCAGTACTTC.

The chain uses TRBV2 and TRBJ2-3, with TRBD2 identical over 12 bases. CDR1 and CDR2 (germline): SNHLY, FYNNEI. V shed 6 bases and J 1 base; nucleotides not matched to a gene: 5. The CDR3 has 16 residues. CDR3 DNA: TGTGCCAGCAGCACATCTAGCGGGAGGGGCACAGATACGCAGTATTTT. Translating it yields CASSTSSGRGTDTQYF.

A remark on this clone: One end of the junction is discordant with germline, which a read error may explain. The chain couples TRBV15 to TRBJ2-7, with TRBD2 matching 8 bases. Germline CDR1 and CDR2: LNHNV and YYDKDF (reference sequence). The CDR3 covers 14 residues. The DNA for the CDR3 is TGTGCCTCCAGGCAGACTAGCGTTAAGGAAGAGCAGTACTTC. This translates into CASRQTSVKEEQYF.

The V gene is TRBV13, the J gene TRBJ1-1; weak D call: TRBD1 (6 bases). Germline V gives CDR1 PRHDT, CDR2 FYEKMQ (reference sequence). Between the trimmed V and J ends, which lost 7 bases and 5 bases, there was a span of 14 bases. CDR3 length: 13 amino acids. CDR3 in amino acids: CASTTGNWTEAFF. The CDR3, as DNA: TGTGCCAGCACCACAGGGAATTGGACTGAAGCTTTCTTT.

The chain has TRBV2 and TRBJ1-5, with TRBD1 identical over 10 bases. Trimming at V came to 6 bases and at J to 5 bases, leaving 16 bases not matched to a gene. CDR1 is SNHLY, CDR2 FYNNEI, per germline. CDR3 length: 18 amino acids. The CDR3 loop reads CASRTGTGAQKLDQPQHF. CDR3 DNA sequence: TGTGCCAGCAGAACCGGGACAGGGGCTCAAAAGCTTGATCAGCCCCAGCATTTT.

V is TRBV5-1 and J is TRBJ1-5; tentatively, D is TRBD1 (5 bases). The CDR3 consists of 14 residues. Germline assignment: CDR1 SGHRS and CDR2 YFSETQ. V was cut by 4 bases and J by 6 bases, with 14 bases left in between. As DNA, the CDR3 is TGCGCCAGCAGCCCGTCAGGGTCGGGTCAGCCCCAGCATTTT. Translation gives CASSPSGSGQPQHF.

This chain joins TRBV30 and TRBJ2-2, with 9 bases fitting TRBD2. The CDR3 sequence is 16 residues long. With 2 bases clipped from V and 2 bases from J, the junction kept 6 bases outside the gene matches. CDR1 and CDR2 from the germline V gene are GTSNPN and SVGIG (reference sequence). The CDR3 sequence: CAWSRAGGFNTGELFF. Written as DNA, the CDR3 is TGTGCCTGGAGTAGAGCGGGAGGCTTCAACACCGGGGAGCTGTTTTTT.

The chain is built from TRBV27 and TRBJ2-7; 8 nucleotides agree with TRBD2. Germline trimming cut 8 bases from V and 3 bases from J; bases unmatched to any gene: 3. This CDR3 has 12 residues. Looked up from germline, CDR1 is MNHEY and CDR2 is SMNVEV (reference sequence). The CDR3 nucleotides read TGTGCCAGCGCCGGGGGGGGCTACGAGCAGTACTTC. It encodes CASAGGGYEQYF.

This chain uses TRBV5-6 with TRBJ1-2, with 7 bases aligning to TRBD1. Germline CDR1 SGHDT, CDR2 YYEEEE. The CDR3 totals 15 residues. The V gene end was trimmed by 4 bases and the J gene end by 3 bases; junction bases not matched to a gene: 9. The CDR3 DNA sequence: TGTGCCAGCAGCCGGGACAGATCATCTTACTATGGCTACACCTTC. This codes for CASSRDRSSYYGYTF.

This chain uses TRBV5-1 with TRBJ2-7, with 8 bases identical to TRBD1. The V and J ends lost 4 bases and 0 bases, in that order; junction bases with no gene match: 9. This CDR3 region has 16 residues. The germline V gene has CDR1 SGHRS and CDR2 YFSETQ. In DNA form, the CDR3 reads TGCGCCAGCAGCGCAGGGGGCGGACACCCCTCCTACGAGCAGTACTTC. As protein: CASSAGGGHPSYEQYF. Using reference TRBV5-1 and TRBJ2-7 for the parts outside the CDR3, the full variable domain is KAGVTQTPRYLIKTRGQQVTLSCSPISGHRSVSWYQQTPGQGLQFLFEYFSETQRNKGNFPGRFSGRQFSNSRSEMNVSTLELGDSALYLCASSAGGGHPSYEQYFGPGTRLTVT.

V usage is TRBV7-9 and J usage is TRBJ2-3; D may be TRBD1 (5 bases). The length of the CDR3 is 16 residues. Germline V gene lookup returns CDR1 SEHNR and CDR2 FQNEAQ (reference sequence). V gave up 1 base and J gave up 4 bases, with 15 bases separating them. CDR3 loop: CASSLDRRWGPDTQYF. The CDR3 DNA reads TGTGCCAGCAGCTTAGATCGTCGGTGGGGCCCAGATACGCAGTATTTT.

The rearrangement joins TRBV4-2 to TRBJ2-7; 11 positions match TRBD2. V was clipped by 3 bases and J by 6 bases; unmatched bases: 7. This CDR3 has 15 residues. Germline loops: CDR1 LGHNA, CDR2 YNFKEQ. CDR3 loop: CASSQSLAGGLEQYF. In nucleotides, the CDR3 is TGTGCCAGCAGCCAGAGTCTAGCGGGGGGTCTCGAGCAGTACTTC.

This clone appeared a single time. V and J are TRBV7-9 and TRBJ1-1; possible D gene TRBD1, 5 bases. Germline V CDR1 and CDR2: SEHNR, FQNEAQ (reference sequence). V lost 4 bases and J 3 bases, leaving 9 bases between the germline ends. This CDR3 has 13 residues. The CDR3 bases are TGTGCCAGCAGCTCCCGGGGGGACACTGAAGCTTTCTTT. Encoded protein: CASSSRGDTEAFF.